The 20 T cell receptor beta chains reported below all come from one sample, sequenced in a study of CD8+CD57+ T cells in acquired aplastic anemia. An expansion of CD8+CD57+ cells by flow cytometry had been shown in patients chosen for sequencing. TCR beta VDJ and CDR3 profiling used genomic DNA as template. TCRdb re-called the reads through MiXCR, storing one row per CDR3 protein. In the table there are around 180,000 distinct CDR3 sequences, around half of which are singletons. The sequencing sample was made of sorted CD4+, CD8+, or CD8+CD57+ T cells (not recorded which) from PBMCs. The receptors originated from a human donor with aplastic anemia.

This clonotype was found a few times. The chain uses TRBV7-9 and TRBJ2-7, with D tentatively TRBD1 (6 bases). With 4 bases removed from V and 7 bases from J, the gap between germline ends came to 14 bases. The CDR3 consists of 13 residues. Germline loops: CDR1 SEHNR, CDR2 FQNEAQ (reference sequence). CDR3 sequence: CASSSPGVGEQYF. The CDR3, as DNA: TGTGCCAGCAGCTCCCCAGGGGTAGGGGAGCAGTACTTC.

This clonotype was counted between two and nine times. The chain has TRBV2 and TRBJ2-1; TRBD1 is a possible D gene (5 bases). V was clipped by 6 bases and J by 4 bases, with 7 bases between them. Germline V gene data show CDR1 as SNHLY and CDR2 as FYNNEI. The CDR3 spans 12 residues. The CDR3 spells CASSYRYNEQFF. In DNA form, the CDR3 reads TGTGCCAGCAGCTACAGGTACAATGAGCAGTTCTTC.

This clonotype occurred a few times. The J gene is TRBJ2-1, the V gene TRBV6-2 or TRBV6-3, with 10 positions matching TRBD2. Trimming cost V 4 bases and J 15 bases; bases outside gene matches: 12. CDR3 size: 14 residues. The germline gives CDR1 MNHEY, CDR2 SVGEGT. The CDR3 here is CASSSLAGGPWGFF. CDR3 DNA sequence: TGTGCCAGCAGTTCCTTAGCGGGGGGCCCCTGGGGGTTCTTC.

The chain's CDR3 is CASSDSSRTDTQYF. The CDR3 region has the DNA TGTGCCAGCAGTGATTCCAGTAGGACAGATACGCAGTATTTT. The chain is built from TRBV2 and TRBJ2-3; D unclear. CDR1 and CDR2 from the germline V gene are SNHLY and FYNNEI. The CDR3 spans 14 residues. Trimming cost V 3 bases and J 3 bases, with 10 bases left between them. Full variable domain (outside the CDR3, taken from reference TRBV2 and TRBJ2-3): EPEVTQTPSHQVTQMGQEVILRCVPISNHLYFYWYRQILGQKVEFLVSFYNNEISEKSEIFDDQFSVERPDGSNFTLKIRSTKLEDSAMYFCASSDSSRTDTQYFGPGTRLTVL.

The V gene is TRBV9, the J gene TRBJ2-5, with TRBD2 matching over 10 bases. J was trimmed by 2 bases and V by 3 bases; bases with no gene match: 7. The germline V gene encodes CDR1 SGDLS and CDR2 YYNGEE. This CDR3 is built from 16 residues. The DNA of the CDR3 is TGTGCCAGCAGCGAGGCAGGACTAGCGGATCAAGAGACCCAGTACTTC. Translation: CASSEAGLADQETQYF.

A few counts support this clonotype. V is TRBV24-1 and J is TRBJ2-7; tentatively, D is TRBD2 (5 bases). The germline CDR1 and CDR2 sequences are KGHDR and SFDVKD. The CDR3 loop spans 12 amino acids. V was trimmed by 4 bases and J by 2 bases, leaving 5 bases between them. The CDR3 sequence is CATSDGAYEQYF. CDR3 sequence (DNA): TGTGCCACCAGTGACGGGGCCTACGAGCAGTACTTC.

The chain employs TRBV30 and TRBJ2-7, with D tentatively TRBD2 (6 bases). CDR3 length equals 13 residues. Germline V gene data show CDR1 as GTSNPN and CDR2 as SVGIG (reference sequence). Trimming shortened V by 2 bases and J by 7 bases, and 15 bases separated the two germline ends. The CDR3 DNA is TGTGCCTGGAGTATGGGAGGAATTCGAGAGCAGTACTTC. It specifies CAWSMGGIREQYF.

This clonotype was seen at least ten times. The rearrangement uses TRBV3-1 and TRBJ2-7; D unresolved. V was cut by 4 bases and J by 4 bases, with 11 bases left in between. CDR1 LGHDT and CDR2 YNNKEL come from the germline V gene (reference sequence). The CDR3 has 13 residues. The CDR3 sequence is CASSRLEPYEQYF. The CDR3 bases are TGTGCCAGCAGCCGGCTAGAACCTTACGAGCAGTACTTC.

This clonotype was found once. This may come from a read error, since a much larger clone is one base off. The J gene is TRBJ1-3, the V gene TRBV5-1; D perhaps matches TRBD1 (5 bases). Trimming shortened V by 4 bases and J by 2 bases, and 10 bases separated the two germline ends. The germline V gene encodes CDR1 SGHRS and CDR2 YFSETQ. This CDR3 has 14 residues. CDR3 coding DNA: TGCGCCAGCAGCCCACGGGGGGCTGGAAACACCATATATTTT. Amino acid sequence: CASSPRGAGNTIYF.

This clonotype was counted many times. The gene calls are TRBV11-1 and TRBJ2-7; D may correspond to TRBD1 or TRBD2 (5 bases each). CDR1 and CDR2 from the germline V gene are SGHAT and FQDESV (reference sequence). CDR3 size: 13 residues. The ends were cut back, 5 bases at V and 5 bases at J, with 13 bases in the middle. The DNA of the CDR3 is TGTGCCAGCAGCAAGGGACCAGAAAACGAGCAGTACTTC. It encodes CASSKGPENEQYF.

This clonotype has at least ten counts. The chain links TRBV10-3 to TRBJ2-5, with D tentatively TRBD1 or TRBD2 (6 bases each). This CDR3 is built from 11 residues. The V gene lost 6 bases and the J gene lost 5 bases, with 7 bases spanning the gap. Germline CDR1 ENHRY, CDR2 SYGVKD. The CDR3 DNA reads as TGTGCCATCAGAGGGGGGGAGACCCAGTACTTC. It codes for CAIRGGETQYF.

The sample holds a few counts of this clonotype. V and J are TRBV15 and TRBJ1-1, with a tentative D call TRBD1 (5 bases). Germline-derived CDR1 and CDR2 are LNHNV and YYDKDF (reference sequence). V was cut by 1 base and J by 6 bases, with 21 bases left in between. CDR3 length equals 17 residues. DNA for the CDR3: TGTGCCACCAGCAGAGGTTTTGTTCGGGGGAGGAAGGCTGAAGCTTTCTTT. It translates to CATSRGFVRGRKAEAFF. Together with reference TRBV15 and TRBJ1-1, the CDR3 gives the full variable domain: DAMVIQNPRYQVTQFGKPVTLSCSQTLNHNVMYWYQQKSSQAPKLLFHYYDKDFNNEADTPDNFQSRRPNTSFCFLDIRSPGLGDTAMYLCATSRGFVRGRKAEAFFGQGTRLTVV.

Comment on this clonotype: Just one base apart from a much larger clone, this may be a read error. The gene calls are TRBV2 and TRBJ2-7; D might be TRBD1 or TRBD2, each matching 5 bases. Per the germline V gene, CDR1 is SNHLY and CDR2 is FYNNEI. V lost 2 bases to trimming and J lost 9 bases, with 14 bases between them. The length of the CDR3 is 13 residues. This CDR3 is CASSENLGVGQYF. The CDR3 bases are TGTGCCAGCAGTGAAAATTTGGGGGTAGGGCAGTACTTC.

This clonotype was found many times. The genes are TRBV9 and TRBJ1-3, with D hard to call. V lost 3 bases to trimming and J lost 0 bases, with 7 bases between them. Germline V gene lookup returns CDR1 SGDLS and CDR2 YYNGEE. The CDR3 contains 14 residues. The CDR3 region is CASSARSSGNTIYF. DNA of the CDR3: TGTGCCAGCAGCGCCAGGAGCTCTGGAAACACCATATATTTT.

This chain links TRBV5-1 with TRBJ2-7, with D perhaps matching TRBD1 or TRBD2 (6 bases each). The CDR3 has 14 residues. V lost 3 bases and J lost 6, with 16 bases in between. Per the germline V gene, CDR1 is SGHRS and CDR2 is YFSETQ. The CDR3 region is CASSSGAGVSEQYF. In nucleotides, the CDR3 is TGCGCCAGCAGCTCGGGGGCCGGGGTCAGCGAGCAGTACTTC. Drawing the rest from reference TRBV5-1 and TRBJ2-7, the complete variable domain is KAGVTQTPRYLIKTRGQQVTLSCSPISGHRSVSWYQQTPGQGLQFLFEYFSETQRNKGNFPGRFSGRQFSNSRSEMNVSTLELGDSALYLCASSSGAGVSEQYFGPGTRLTVT.

This clonotype was seen repeatedly, ten times or more. CDR3 region: CASSLDSSANEKLFF. CDR3 in DNA: TGTGCCAGCAGCTTAGACAGTTCCGCTAATGAAAAACTGTTTTTT. This sequence joins TRBV7-9 and TRBJ1-4; D uncertain. Germline loops: CDR1 SEHNR, CDR2 FQNEAQ (reference sequence). Trimming left V 1 base short and J 3 bases short, with 9 bases between. The CDR3 runs to 15 residues.

The CDR3 coding sequence is TGTGCCAGCAGCTTGGGAATAGTGATCCGCAATGAGCAGTTCTTC. Amino acid sequence: CASSLGIVIRNEQFF. The chain couples TRBV5-4 to TRBJ2-1, with D unclear. Between the trimmed V and J ends, which lost 0 bases and 6 bases, there was a span of 13 bases. The germline V gene encodes CDR1 SGHNT and CDR2 YYREEE (reference sequence). The CDR3 has 15 amino acids.

The genes are TRBV29-1 and TRBJ2-3; 9 bases agree with TRBD1. Germline trimming cut 0 bases from V and 7 bases from J; bases unmatched to any gene: 8. Germline V gene sequence: CDR1 SQVTM, CDR2 ANQGSEA. The CDR3 is 15 amino acids. The CDR3 here is CSVEDQGTGWNTQYF. In DNA, the CDR3 is TGCAGCGTTGAAGACCAGGGGACAGGGTGGAATACGCAGTATTTT.

Concerning this clonotype itself: No conserved phenylalanine or tryptophan ends this CDR3, so it is likely a read error. The chain carries TRBV5-4 and TRBJ2-5, with 9 bases that match TRBD1. In germline, CDR1 is SGHNT, CDR2 YYREEE (reference sequence). The CDR3 is made up of 14 amino acids. With 4 bases clipped from V and 5 bases from J, the junction kept 6 bases outside the gene matches. The CDR3 sequence: CASSLGQGVETQYL. The CDR3 coding sequence is TGTGCCAGCAGCCTGGGACAGGGAGTTGAGACCCAGTACCTC.

This clonotype was seen repeatedly, ten times or more. This chain connects TRBV25-1 to TRBJ2-1; a possible D gene is TRBD2 (6 bases). Looked up from germline, CDR1 is MGHDK and CDR2 is SYGVNS. The length of the CDR3 is 15 residues. The V gene lost 5 bases and the J gene lost 7 bases, with 18 bases spanning the gap. In nucleotides, the CDR3 is TGTGCCAGCAGTCATGGGGACTCCCGGGGGAATGAGCAGTTCTTC. It translates to CASSHGDSRGNEQFF.